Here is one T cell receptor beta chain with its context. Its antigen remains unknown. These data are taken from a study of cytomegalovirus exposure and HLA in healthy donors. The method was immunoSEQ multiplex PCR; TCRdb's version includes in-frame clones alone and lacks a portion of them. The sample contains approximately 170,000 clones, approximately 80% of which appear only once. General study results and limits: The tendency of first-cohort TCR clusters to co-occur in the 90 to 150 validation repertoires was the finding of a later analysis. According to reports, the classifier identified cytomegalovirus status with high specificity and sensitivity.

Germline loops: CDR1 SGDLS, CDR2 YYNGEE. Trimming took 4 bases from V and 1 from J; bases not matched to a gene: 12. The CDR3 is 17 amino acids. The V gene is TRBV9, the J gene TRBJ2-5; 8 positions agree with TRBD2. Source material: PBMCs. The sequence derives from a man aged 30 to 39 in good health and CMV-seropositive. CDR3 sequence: CASSLRGGGSFQETQYF. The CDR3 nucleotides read TGTGCCAGCAGCCTCAGGGGCGGGGGGTCCTTCCAAGAGACCCAGTACTTC.